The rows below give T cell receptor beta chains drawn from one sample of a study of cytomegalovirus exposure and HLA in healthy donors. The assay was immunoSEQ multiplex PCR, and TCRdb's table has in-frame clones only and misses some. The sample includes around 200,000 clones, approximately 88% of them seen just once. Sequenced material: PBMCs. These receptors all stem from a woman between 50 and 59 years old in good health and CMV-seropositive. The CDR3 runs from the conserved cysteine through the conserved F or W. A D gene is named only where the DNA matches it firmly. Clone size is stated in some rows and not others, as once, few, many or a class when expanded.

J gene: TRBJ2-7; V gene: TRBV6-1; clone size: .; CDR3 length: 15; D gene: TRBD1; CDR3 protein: CASSTPRTGIYEQYF; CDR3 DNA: TGTGCCAGCAGCACCCCCAGGACAGGGATCTACGAGCAGTACTTC
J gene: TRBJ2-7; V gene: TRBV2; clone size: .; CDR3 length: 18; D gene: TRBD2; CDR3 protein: CASSERSSGGGRIYEQYF; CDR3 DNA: TGTGCCAGCAGTGAGCGGTCTAGCGGGGGGGGACGGATCTACGAGCAGTACTTC
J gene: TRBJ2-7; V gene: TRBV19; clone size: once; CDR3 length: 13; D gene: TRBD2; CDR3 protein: CASSISGVNEQYF; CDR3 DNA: TGTGCCAGTAGTATTAGCGGGGTCAACGAGCAGTACTTC
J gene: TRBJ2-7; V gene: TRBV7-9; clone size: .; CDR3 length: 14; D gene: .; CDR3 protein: CASSSPFEAHEQYF; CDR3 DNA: TGTGCCAGCAGCTCTCCCTTTGAGGCCCACGAGCAGTACTTC
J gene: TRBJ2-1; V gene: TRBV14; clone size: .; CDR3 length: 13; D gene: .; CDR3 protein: CASGAGHYNEQFF; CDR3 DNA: TGTGCCAGCGGGGCAGGGCACTACAATGAGCAGTTCTTC
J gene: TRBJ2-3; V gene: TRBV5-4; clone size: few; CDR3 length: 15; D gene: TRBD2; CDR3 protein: CASSSRGVSTDTQYF; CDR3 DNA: TGTGCCAGCAGCTCCCGGGGGGTAAGCACAGATACGCAGTATTTT
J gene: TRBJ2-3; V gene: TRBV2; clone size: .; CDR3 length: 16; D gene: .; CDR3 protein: CASSEWGVGVTDTQYF; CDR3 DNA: TGTGCCAGCAGTGAATGGGGCGTTGGGGTTACAGATACGCAGTATTTT
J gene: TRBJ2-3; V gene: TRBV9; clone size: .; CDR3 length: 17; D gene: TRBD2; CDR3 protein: CASSQNPTSGGLDTQYF; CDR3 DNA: TGTGCCAGCAGTCAAAACCCGACTAGCGGGGGGTTGGATACGCAGTATTTT
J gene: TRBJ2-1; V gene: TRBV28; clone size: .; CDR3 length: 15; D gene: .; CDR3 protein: CASSLAAVSNNEQFF; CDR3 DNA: TGTGCCAGCAGTTTAGCAGCGGTTAGTAACAATGAGCAGTTCTTC
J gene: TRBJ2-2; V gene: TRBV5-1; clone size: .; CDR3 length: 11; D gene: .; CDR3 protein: CASSLDRELFF; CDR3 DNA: TGCGCCAGCAGCTTGGATAGGGAGCTGTTTTTT
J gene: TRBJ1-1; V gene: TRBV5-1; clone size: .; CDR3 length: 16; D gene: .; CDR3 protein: CASSLYPGASRTEAFF; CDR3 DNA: TGCGCCAGCAGCTTGTACCCAGGGGCCTCTCGCACTGAAGCTTTCTTT
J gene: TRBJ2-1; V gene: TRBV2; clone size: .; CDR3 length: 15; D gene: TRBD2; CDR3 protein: CASAAGTSGNNEQFF; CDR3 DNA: TGTGCCAGCGCTGCCGGGACTAGCGGAAACAATGAGCAGTTCTTC
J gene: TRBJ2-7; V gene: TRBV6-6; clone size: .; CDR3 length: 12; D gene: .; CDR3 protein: CASSPTVYEQYF; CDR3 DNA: TGTGCCAGCAGCCCAACAGTCTACGAGCAGTACTTC
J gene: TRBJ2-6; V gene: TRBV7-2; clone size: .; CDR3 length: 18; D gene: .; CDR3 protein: CASSWSLTASSGANVLTF; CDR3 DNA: TGTGCCAGCAGCTGGTCCTTGACGGCTAGCTCTGGGGCCAACGTCCTGACTTTC
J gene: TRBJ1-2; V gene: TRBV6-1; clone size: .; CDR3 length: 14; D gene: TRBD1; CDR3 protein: CASSPGTGQEGYTF; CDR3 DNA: TGTGCCAGCAGTCCAGGGACAGGGCAGGAAGGCTACACCTTC
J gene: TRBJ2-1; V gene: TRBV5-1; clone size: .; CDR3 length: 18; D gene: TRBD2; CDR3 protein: CASSLFGGGVRGINEQFF; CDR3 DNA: TGCGCCAGCAGCTTGTTCGGCGGGGGGGTTCGGGGGATTAATGAGCAGTTCTTC
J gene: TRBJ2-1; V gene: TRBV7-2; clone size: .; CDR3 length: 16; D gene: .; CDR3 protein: CASSLVGGGAYNEQFF; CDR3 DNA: TGTGCCAGCAGCTTAGTTGGTGGAGGCGCCTACAATGAGCAGTTCTTC
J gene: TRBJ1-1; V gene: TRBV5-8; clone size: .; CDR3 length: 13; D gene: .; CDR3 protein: CASSLTGNTEAFF; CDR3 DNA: TGTGCCAGCAGCTTGACAGGGAACACTGAAGCTTTCTTT
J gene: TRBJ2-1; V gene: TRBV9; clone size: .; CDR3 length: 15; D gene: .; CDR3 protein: CASSVSPQGRNEQFF; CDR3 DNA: TGTGCCAGCAGCGTGTCACCACAGGGTCGAAATGAGCAGTTCTTC
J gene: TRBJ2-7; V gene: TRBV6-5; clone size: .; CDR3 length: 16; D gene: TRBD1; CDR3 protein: CASSYSWDRGLGEQYF; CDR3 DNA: TGTGCCAGCAGTTACTCGTGGGACAGGGGGTTGGGCGAGCAGTACTTC
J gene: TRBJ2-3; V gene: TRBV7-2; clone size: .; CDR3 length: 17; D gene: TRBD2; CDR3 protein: CASSLVPSGGGTDTQYF; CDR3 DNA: TGTGCCAGCAGCTTAGTTCCCAGCGGGGGGGGAACAGATACGCAGTATTTT
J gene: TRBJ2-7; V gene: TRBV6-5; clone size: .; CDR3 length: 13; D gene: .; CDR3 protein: CASSYFETYEQYF; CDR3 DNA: TGTGCCAGCAGTTACTTCGAGACCTACGAGCAGTACTTC
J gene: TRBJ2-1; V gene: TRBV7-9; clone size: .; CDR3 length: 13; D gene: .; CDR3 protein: CSSSPGHYNEQFF; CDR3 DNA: TGTTCCAGCAGCCCCGGACATTACAATGAGCAGTTCTTC
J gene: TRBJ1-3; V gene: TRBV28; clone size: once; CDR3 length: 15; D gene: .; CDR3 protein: CASSLVGTHGNTIYF; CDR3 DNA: TGTGCCAGCAGTTTAGTGGGCACTCATGGAAACACCATATATTTT
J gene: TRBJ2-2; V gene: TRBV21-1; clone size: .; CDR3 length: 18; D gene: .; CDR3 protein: CASSKGLVAGVKAGELFF; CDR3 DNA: TGTGCCAGCAGCAAAGGGTTAGTAGCGGGGGTAAAGGCCGGGGAGCTGTTTTTT
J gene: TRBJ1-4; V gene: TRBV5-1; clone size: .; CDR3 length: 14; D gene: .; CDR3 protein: CASSLGREREKLFF; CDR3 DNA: TGCGCCAGCAGCTTGGGAAGGGAGCGGGAAAAACTGTTTTTT
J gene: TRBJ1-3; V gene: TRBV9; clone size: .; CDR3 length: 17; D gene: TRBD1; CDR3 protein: CASSVGQGAKGGNTIYF; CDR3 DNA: TGTGCCAGCAGCGTAGGCCAGGGGGCGAAAGGAGGAAACACCATATATTTT
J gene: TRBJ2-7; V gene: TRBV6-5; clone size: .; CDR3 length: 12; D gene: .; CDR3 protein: CASSSHRGEQYF; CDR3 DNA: TGTGCCAGCAGTAGCCATCGGGGGGAGCAGTACTTC
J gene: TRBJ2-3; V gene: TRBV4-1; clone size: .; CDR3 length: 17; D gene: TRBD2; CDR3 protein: CASSQVPSGGFTDTQYF; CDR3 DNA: TGCGCCAGCAGCCAAGTCCCTAGCGGGGGGTTCACAGATACGCAGTATTTT
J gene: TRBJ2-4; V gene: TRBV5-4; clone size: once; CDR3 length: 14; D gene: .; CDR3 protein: CASSLRSDTNIQYF; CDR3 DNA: TGTGCCAGCAGCTTGCGCAGCGATACAAACATTCAGTACTTC
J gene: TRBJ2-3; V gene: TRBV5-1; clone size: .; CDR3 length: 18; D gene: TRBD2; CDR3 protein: CATSWGPGLAELTDTQYF; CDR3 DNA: TGCGCCACCTCGTGGGGACCGGGACTAGCGGAATTGACAGATACGCAGTATTTT
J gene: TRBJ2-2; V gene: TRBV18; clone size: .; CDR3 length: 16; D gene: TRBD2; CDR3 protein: CASPRTSGPNTGELFF; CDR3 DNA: TGTGCCAGCCCGCGCACTAGCGGCCCTAACACCGGGGAGCTGTTTTTT
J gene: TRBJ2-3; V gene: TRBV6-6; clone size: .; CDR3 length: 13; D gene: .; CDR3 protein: CASRLTETDTQYF; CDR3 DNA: TGTGCCAGCAGGCTGACAGAAACAGATACGCAGTATTTT
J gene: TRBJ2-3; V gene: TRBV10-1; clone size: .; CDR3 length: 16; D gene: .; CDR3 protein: CASSGGQGRGTDTQYF; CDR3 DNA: TGCGCCAGCAGTGGGGGCCAGGGCCGGGGCACAGATACGCAGTATTTT
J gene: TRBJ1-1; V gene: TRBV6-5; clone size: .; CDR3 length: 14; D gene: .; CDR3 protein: CASKNPAMNTEAFF; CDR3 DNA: TGTGCCAGCAAAAATCCCGCGATGAACACTGAAGCTTTCTTT
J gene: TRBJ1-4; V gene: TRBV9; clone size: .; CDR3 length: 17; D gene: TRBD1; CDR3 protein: CASSPGGTGGTNEKLFF; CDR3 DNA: TGTGCCAGCAGCCCCGGAGGGACAGGGGGAACTAATGAAAAACTGTTTTTT
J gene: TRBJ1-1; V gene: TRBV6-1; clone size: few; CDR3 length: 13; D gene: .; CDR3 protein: CASNRVTQTEAFF; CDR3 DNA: TGTGCCAGTAACAGGGTAACTCAGACTGAAGCTTTCTTT
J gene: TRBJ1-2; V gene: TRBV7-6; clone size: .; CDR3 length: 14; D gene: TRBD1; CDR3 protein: CASSTGGRDYGYTF; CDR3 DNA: TGTGCCAGCAGCACAGGGGGTAGGGACTATGGCTACACCTTC